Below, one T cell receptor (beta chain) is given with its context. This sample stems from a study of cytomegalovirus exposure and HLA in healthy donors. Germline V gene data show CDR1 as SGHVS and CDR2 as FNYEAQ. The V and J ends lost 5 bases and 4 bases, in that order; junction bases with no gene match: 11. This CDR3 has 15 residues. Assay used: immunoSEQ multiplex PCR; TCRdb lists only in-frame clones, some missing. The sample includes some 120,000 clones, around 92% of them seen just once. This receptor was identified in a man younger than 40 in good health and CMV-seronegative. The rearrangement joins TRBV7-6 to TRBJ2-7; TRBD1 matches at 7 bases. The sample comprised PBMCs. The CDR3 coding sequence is TGTGCCAGCAGCAAAGGTGGGACAGAGGGATACGAGCAGTACTTC. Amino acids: CASSKGGTEGYEQYF.